Below, one T cell receptor (beta chain) is given with its context. No cognate antigen has been identified for it. This entry is derived from a study of monozygotic twins with inflammatory bowel disease (dated by TCRdb to between 2018 and 2021). Study-wide context: In total, approximately 30 monozygotic twin pairs made up the full study: 19 Danish pairs, all IBD-discordant, plus nine German pairs, of which four were IBD-concordant and five were IBD-discordant. Each individual had, on average, about 151 000 unique TCRalpha sequences and 181 000 unique TCRbeta sequences available for analysis. Disease-associated traits were sought mainly through comparisons between IBD patients and their genetically identical healthy co-twins within discordant pairs.

From a lookup of the germline V gene, CDR1 and CDR2 are SGDLS and YYNGEE. The cysteine opens and the phenylalanine closes a CDR3 of 13 amino acids. The record lacks a DNA sequence. Study-level results and caveats: No difference in repertoire similarity was observed between concordant and discordant twins, possibly owing to limited statistical power. Measured by the inverse Simpson index, TCRbeta repertoire diversity was lower in IBD patients than in their healthy co-twins. Because patients received different immunosuppressive treatments, the repertoires may have picked up extra background noise and variability between individuals. The results gave no support for a single strong signal or clonotype linked to IBD. The analysis was unable to tell apart different T cell subtypes. IBD patients shared fewer clonotypes with other individuals than healthy twins did, most markedly in patients showing signs of disease activity.

From each donor, an approximately 2.5 ml peripheral blood sample was collected into PAXgene tubes and kept at -80 degrees C. Without T cell sorting, total RNA was isolated from whole blood using the PAXgene blood miRNA kit on an automated QIAcube. Peripheral blood from monozygotic twin pairs, either concordant or discordant for inflammatory bowel disease, underwent deep TCRalpha and TCRbeta repertoire profiling that used unique molecular barcoding. Smoking habits were recorded for all twin pairs, and each individual was classified as a current, former or never smoker. The library was generated by 5' RACE. Each TCR library was prepared from about 4,000 ng of total RNA. For each sample, cDNA was synthesized in eight separate reactions using SMARTScribe reverse transcriptase. During cDNA synthesis, template switching introduced unique molecular identifiers that contained a 6-nucleotide sample barcode. TCRalpha and TCRbeta cDNA was amplified by two nested PCRs of roughly 16 and 10 cycles, with bead purification after each PCR. Before amplification, the cDNA was treated with uracil DNA-glycosylase and purified using the QIAquick PCR purification kit. The second PCR was the step at which Illumina TruSeq-compatible adapters and sample-specific barcodes were added. TapeStation and Qubit were used to check library quality and concentration, and about 5 ng of each library was pooled. Pooled libraries were sequenced on an Illumina HiSeq2500 single-index Rapid Run with 2 x 100 bp reads and custom sequencing primers. As for the original processing: PCR and sequencing errors were corrected by UMI-based consensus assembly using MiGEC version 1.2.6. MiXCR version 2.1.1 was used for V(D)J alignment, clonotype assembly and CDR3 extraction. To normalise gene usage, clonotype sharing and MAIT/NKT TCR abundance, the top 1000, 10 000 and 20 000 clonotypes in each sample were analysed. After downsampling to 27 000 UMIs, diversity was calculated as the inverse Simpson index using the vegan R package. Statistical testing used paired Mann-Whitney U tests on the discordant twin pairs and applied Benjamini-Hochberg correction for multiple testing. Following TCRdb reprocessing, every CDR3 protein sequence forms one entry, and DNA is not provided. The V and J calls follow TCRdb's processing rather than the paper's. The sample's table covers approximately 160,000 distinct CDR3 sequences. About 2.7% of the sample lies in the top ten.

The material sequenced was blood. The V and J genes are TRBV9 and TRBJ2-2; TCRdb names TRBD1, which stays unverified in the absence of DNA. This receptor was taken from a human donor with ulcerative colitis or Crohn's disease, or a healthy co-twin of an affected twin (not recorded which). The CDR3 region reads CASSPLTGKELFF.